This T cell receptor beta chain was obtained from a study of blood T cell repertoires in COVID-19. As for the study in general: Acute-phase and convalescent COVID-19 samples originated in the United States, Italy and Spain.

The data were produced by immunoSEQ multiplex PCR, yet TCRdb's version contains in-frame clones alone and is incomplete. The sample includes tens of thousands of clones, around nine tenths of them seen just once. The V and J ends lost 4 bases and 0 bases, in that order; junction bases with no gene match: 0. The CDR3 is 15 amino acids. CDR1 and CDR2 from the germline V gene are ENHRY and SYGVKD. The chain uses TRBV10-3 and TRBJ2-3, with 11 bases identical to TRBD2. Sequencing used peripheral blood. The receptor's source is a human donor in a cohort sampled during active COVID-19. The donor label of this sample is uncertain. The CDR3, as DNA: TGTGCCATCAGTGGACTAGCGGGGAGCACAGATACGCAGTATTTT. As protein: CAISGLAGSTDTQYF.